Only a few counts were recorded for the clone carrying this T cell receptor beta chain. Its antigen remains unknown. V was cut by 0 bases and J by 2 bases, with 7 bases left in between. CDR3 length: 14 residues. Germline V lookup: CDR1 SGDLS, CDR2 YYNGEE. Making TCR cDNA involved 5'RACE template switching, which added UMIs and a universal primer site. TCRdb redid the calling of the 5' RACE reads with MiXCR, one entry per CDR3 protein. The sample has under 500,000 distinct CDR3 sequences, over 15% seen once. This sample stems from a study of T cells after yellow fever vaccination. Study summary: Researchers used SMART-Seq v4 Ultra Low Input to prepare fractions that had low cell numbers. Study-level results: A large majority of primary-vaccination clones showed up again after the booster (96% CD4, 88% CD8).

V is TRBV9 and J is TRBJ2-3; the D is unclear. The sequences come from PBMCs, collected before the yellow fever booster vaccination. This receptor was obtained from a man aged 18 to 30 who received the YFV17D yellow fever vaccine. This CDR3 is CASSVDGLTDTQYF. The CDR3 region has the DNA TGTGCCAGCAGCGTAGATGGTCTCACAGATACGCAGTATTTT.